This TCR beta chain came from a study of CD8 T cells in Susac syndrome. There are 15 residues in the CDR3. V dropped 6 bases and J dropped 4 bases, with 18 bases sitting between them. From germline, CDR1 is SNHLY and CDR2 FYNNEI. RNA was extracted with the RNeasy kit, and a quantity of about 0.45 to 1 ug was reverse transcribed using random hexamers. TCRdb used MiXCR to reprocess the immunoSEQ multiplex PCR reads, holding one entry per CDR3 protein. The sample lists about 120,000 distinct CDR3 sequences, nearly 96% occurring once. The TCR comes from a human donor with Susac syndrome. Sample: CD4+ T cells from PBMCs. The V gene is TRBV2, the J gene TRBJ2-5; possible D gene TRBD2, 7 bases. CDR3 amino acids: CASRGGGGRGETQYF. The DNA of the CDR3 is TGTGCCAGCAGGGGGGGCGGAGGGAGGGGAGAGACCCAGTACTTC.